The 21 T cell receptor beta chains below were found in one sample sequenced in a study of T cell responses to AZD1222 COVID-19 vaccine. Assay used: immunoSEQ multiplex PCR; TCRdb lists only in-frame clones, some missing. The sample has about 150,000 clones; around 89% are singletons. The specimen was peripheral blood, collected on day 0 of AZD1222 vaccination. The source of these receptors is an adult in good health.

The V call is TRBV19, the J call TRBJ1-1; 7 positions agree with TRBD1. Germline CDR1 reads LNHDA; CDR2 reads SQIVND (reference sequence). V gave up 5 bases and J gave up 7 bases; unmatched junction bases: 7. The CDR3 consists of 13 residues. The CDR3 sequence is CASSFPGQIEAFF. The DNA for the CDR3 is TGTGCCAGTAGTTTCCCGGGACAGATTGAAGCTTTCTTT.

The V call is TRBV7-9, the J call TRBJ2-1; 12 bases agree with TRBD2. CDR1 is SEHNR and CDR2 is FQNEAQ in the germline V gene (reference sequence). This CDR3 comprises 17 residues. The ends lost 5 bases at V and 8 bases at J; junction bases unmatched: 13. The CDR3, as DNA: TGTGCCAGCAGCATCGGGACTAGCGGGTTTGCGTTGGATGAGCAGTTCTTC. Its protein product is CASSIGTSGFALDEQFF.

The V and J genes are TRBV30 and TRBJ2-1; D is ambiguous. The germline V gene encodes CDR1 GTSNPN and CDR2 SVGIG (reference sequence). The CDR3 is made up of 10 amino acids. The V end lost 4 bases, the J end lost 7 bases, and 5 bases lay between the germline ends. For the CDR3, the DNA is TGTGCCTGGATTTCTAATGAGCAGTTCTTC. It encodes CAWISNEQFF.

The genes are TRBV10-3 and TRBJ1-1, with no clear D. The V end lost 4 bases, the J end lost 0 bases, and 9 bases lay between the germline ends. This CDR3 spans 14 amino acids. CDR1 ENHRY and CDR2 SYGVKD come from the germline V gene. The CDR3: CAISGGNLNTEAFF. CDR3 nucleotides: TGTGCCATCAGTGGCGGGAACCTGAACACTGAAGCTTTCTTT.

The genes are TRBV27 and TRBJ2-2; D unclear. V lost 2 bases and J lost 0, with 22 bases in between. The CDR3 covers 20 residues. Germline CDR1 MNHEY, CDR2 SMNVEV (reference sequence). CDR3: CASSLIVSAAQTPNTGELFF. CDR3 sequence (DNA): TGTGCCAGCAGTTTAATAGTGTCGGCGGCTCAGACTCCGAACACCGGGGAGCTGTTTTTT.

This chain links TRBV7-2 with TRBJ2-7; 8 nucleotides match TRBD1. The trim removed 3 bases at V and 3 bases at J, leaving 4 bases unmatched. Germline values: CDR1 SGHTA, CDR2 FQGNSA. The CDR3 runs to 14 residues. The CDR3 here is CASSFGTGNYEQYF. In DNA form, the CDR3 reads TGTGCCAGCAGCTTCGGGACAGGCAACTACGAGCAGTACTTC.

V gene TRBV27 combines with J gene TRBJ2-7, with D unresolved. The V and J ends lost 0 bases and 2 bases respectively, with 11 bases between them. This CDR3 spans 15 amino acids. Germline V gene data show CDR1 as MNHEY and CDR2 as SMNVEV (reference sequence). The CDR3 sequence: CASSLSAAHTYEQYF. The CDR3 bases are TGTGCCAGCAGTTTATCGGCGGCGCATACCTACGAGCAGTACTTC.

DNA for the CDR3: TGTGCCAGCAGTTTACTTCTCACTGAAGCTTTCTTT. It codes for CASSLLLTEAFF. The chain combines TRBV28 with TRBJ1-1; no definite D call. Trimming removed 2 bases from V and 4 bases from J, with 5 bases in between. Germline V gene data show CDR1 as MDHEN and CDR2 as SYDVKM. This CDR3 contains 12 residues. Full variable domain (rest looked up from reference TRBV28 and TRBJ1-1): DVKVTQSSRYLVKRTGEKVFLECVQDMDHENMFWYRQDPGLGLRLIYFSYDVKMKEKGDIPEGYSVSREKKERFSLILESASTNQTSMYLCASSLLLTEAFFGQGTRLTVV.

The V call is TRBV5-4, the J call TRBJ2-2; no firm D call. CDR1 and CDR2 (germline): SGHNT, YYREEE (reference sequence). V lost 4 bases to trimming and J lost 3 bases, with 4 bases between them. The CDR3 is 12 residues long. CDR3 protein: CASSVDTGELFF. The DNA for the CDR3 is TGTGCCAGCAGCGTGGACACCGGGGAGCTGTTTTTT.

V is TRBV7-9 and J is TRBJ2-1, with D possibly TRBD2 on 6 matching bases. V was shortened by 5 bases and J by 5 bases, with 16 bases between the two germline ends. There are 15 residues in the CDR3. CDR1 and CDR2 (germline): SEHNR, FQNEAQ (reference sequence). The CDR3 region is CASSLRLGGHNEQFF. As DNA, the CDR3 is TGTGCCAGCAGCCTAAGACTAGGAGGCCACAATGAGCAGTTCTTC.

V usage is TRBV11-2 and J usage is TRBJ1-1; TRBD1 might be the D (5 bases). From germline, CDR1 is SGHAT and CDR2 FQNNGV. V was shortened by 4 bases and J by 4 bases, with 16 bases between the two germline ends. This CDR3 is 15 amino acids long. The CDR3 DNA is TGTGCCAGCAGCTCCTTTAGAGGGGCCGGCACTGAAGCTTTCTTT. Protein: CASSSFRGAGTEAFF.

This chain links TRBV7-8 with TRBJ1-1; D is possibly TRBD1 (6 bases). Germline CDR1 and CDR2: SGHVS and FQNEAQ. The ends were cut back, 0 bases at V and 6 bases at J, with 14 bases in the middle. The CDR3 is 15 residues long. This CDR3 is CASSLASAGVPEAFF. The CDR3 DNA follows: TGTGCCAGCAGCTTAGCGTCCGCAGGGGTACCTGAAGCTTTCTTT.

The chain recombines TRBV5-5 with TRBJ1-5; 7 bases agree with TRBD1. This CDR3 has 14 amino acids. Trimming at V came to 2 bases and at J to 4 bases, leaving 3 bases not matched to a gene. Germline V gives CDR1 SGHKS, CDR2 YYEKEE (reference sequence). The chain's CDR3 is CASSLGTANQPQHF. DNA of the CDR3: TGTGCCAGCAGCTTAGGGACAGCGAATCAGCCCCAGCATTTT.

This chain joins TRBV10-1 and TRBJ2-1, with 9 bases that match TRBD2. The CDR3 totals 13 residues. Germline V gene data show CDR1 as WNHNN and CDR2 as SYGVQD (reference sequence). V shed 6 bases and J 7 bases; nucleotides not matched to a gene: 4. The CDR3 nucleotides read TGCGCCAGCAGGGCGGGAGGGGGGAATGAGCAGTTCTTC. Translated: CASRAGGGNEQFF.

The chain uses TRBV28 and TRBJ2-5; 7 bases match TRBD2. V lost 3 bases, J lost 5 bases, and 3 bases stayed unmatched. CDR1 is MDHEN and CDR2 is SYDVKM in the germline V gene. The CDR3 consists of 13 residues. This CDR3 reads CASSFPSGETQYF. For the CDR3, the DNA is TGTGCCAGCAGTTTCCCTAGCGGCGAGACCCAGTACTTC. Full variable domain (rest looked up from reference TRBV28 and TRBJ2-5): DVKVTQSSRYLVKRTGEKVFLECVQDMDHENMFWYRQDPGLGLRLIYFSYDVKMKEKGDIPEGYSVSREKKERFSLILESASTNQTSMYLCASSFPSGETQYFGPGTRLLVL.

The table lists this clone with a count of one. The chain couples TRBV5-6 to TRBJ2-3; D ambiguous. Trimming took 2 bases from V and 2 from J, leaving 9 bases between them. This CDR3 region has 14 residues. The germline gives CDR1 SGHDT, CDR2 YYEEEE. The CDR3 bases are TGTGCCAGCAGCTTCGACCAAACCACAGATACGCAGTATTTT. Its translation: CASSFDQTTDTQYF.

The chain combines TRBV7-8 with TRBJ1-2; 8 bases agree with TRBD1. The ends lost 0 bases at V and 7 bases at J; junction bases unmatched: 10. Germline lookup yields CDR1 SGHVS and CDR2 FQNEAQ. This CDR3 has 16 amino acids. The CDR3 reads CASSLAGTGLHGGYTF. CDR3 coding DNA: TGTGCCAGCAGCTTAGCTGGGACAGGACTTCATGGTGGCTACACCTTC.

The chain couples TRBV28 to TRBJ1-1; the D gene is possibly TRBD1 (6 bases). CDR1 and CDR2 (germline): MDHEN, SYDVKM. The CDR3 consists of 12 residues. Trimming shortened V by 4 bases and J by 8 bases, and 11 bases separated the two germline ends. The CDR3 DNA follows: TGTGCCAGCAGTTACAGGGTTGGGGAAGCTTTCTTT. This codes for CASSYRVGEAFF.

The chain combines TRBV7-9 with TRBJ2-3; D is undetermined. Trimming removed 4 bases from V and 3 bases from J, with 14 bases in between. Germline V gene lookup returns CDR1 SEHNR and CDR2 FQNEAQ (reference sequence). The CDR3 consists of 15 residues. The CDR3 bases are TGTGCCAGCAGCTCTCCCGGCCCTAGTACAGATACGCAGTATTTT. Translation gives CASSSPGPSTDTQYF.

The gene calls are TRBV5-1 and TRBJ2-6; TRBD2 matches 10 bases. Germline CDR1 reads SGHRS; CDR2 reads YFSETQ. The CDR3 spans 18 residues. V lost 0 bases and J lost 4; bases outside the gene matches: 7. The CDR3 sequence: CASSLDPSGSTGANVLTF. The CDR3 bases are TGCGCCAGCAGCTTGGATCCTAGCGGGAGTACAGGGGCCAACGTCCTGACTTTC. The entire variable domain, with the rest obtained from reference TRBV5-1 and TRBJ2-6, is as follows: KAGVTQTPRYLIKTRGQQVTLSCSPISGHRSVSWYQQTPGQGLQFLFEYFSETQRNKGNFPGRFSGRQFSNSRSEMNVSTLELGDSALYLCASSLDPSGSTGANVLTFGAGSRLTVL.

This clone is a singleton in its sample. The J gene is TRBJ2-7, the V gene TRBV6-6; 7 nucleotides match TRBD2. The length of the CDR3 is 14 residues. V trimming: 7 bases; J trimming: 0 bases; junction bases outside the gene matches: 6. The germline CDR1 and CDR2 sequences are MNHNY and SVGAGI (reference sequence). CDR3 bases: TGTGCCAGCACCCCTAGCGGAGCCTCCTACGAGCAGTACTTC. It is translated as CASTPSGASYEQYF.